This entry lists 14 T cell receptor beta chains sequenced from one sample in a study of blood T cell repertoires in COVID-19. Sequencing used immunoSEQ multiplex PCR; TCRdb keeps in-frame clones, though not all of them. This sample carries 50,000 or so clones, 83% of them seen once, and the ten largest clones take approximately 15%. Sequencing was done on a sample of peripheral blood. These receptor sequences come from a man aged 35 to 55 with acute or convalescent COVID-19.

Here the CDR3 reads CASSTDSGGETQYF. Here the CDR3 DNA reads TGTGCCAGCAGCACGGATAGCGGGGGGGAGACCCAGTACTTC. J is TRBJ2-5 and V is TRBV9; 10 bases map to TRBD2. Germline CDR1 and CDR2: SGDLS and YYNGEE. J was trimmed by 5 bases and V by 4 bases; bases with no gene match: 5. This CDR3 is 14 amino acids long.

The chain has TRBV11-3 and TRBJ1-4; D is unclear. CDR3 length: 13 residues. Trimming cost V 4 bases and J 10 bases, with 13 bases left between them. Germline V gene data show CDR1 as SGHNT and CDR2 as YENEEA. The chain's CDR3 is CASSSDLLGKLFF. DNA of the CDR3: TGTGCCAGCAGCTCTGACTTGTTGGGAAAACTGTTTTTT.

The chain employs TRBV3-1 (or the pseudogene TRBV3-2) and TRBJ1-5, with 9 bases aligning to TRBD1. The CDR3 sequence is 15 residues long. V lost 4 bases and J lost 4; bases outside the gene matches: 5. Germline V gene lookup returns CDR1 LGHDT and CDR2 YNNKEL (reference sequence). The CDR3 sequence is CASSLTGGKNQPQHF. The DNA of the CDR3 is TGTGCCAGCAGCCTAACAGGGGGCAAGAATCAGCCCCAGCATTTT.

This chain links TRBV12-3 or TRBV12-4 with TRBJ1-2; maybe TRBD1 (6 bases). The V and J ends lost 6 bases and 6 bases respectively, with 11 bases between them. The length of the CDR3 is 12 residues. The CDR3 region has the DNA TGTGCCAGCAGCCTGGGGGCGGATGGCTACACCTTC. Translated: CASSLGADGYTF.

The V and J genes are TRBV7-2 and TRBJ1-1, with D possibly matching TRBD1 (6 bases). Trimming took 5 bases from V and 11 from J, leaving 12 bases between them. CDR1 and CDR2 (germline): SGHTA, FQGNSA. This CDR3 region has 11 residues. The CDR3 protein is CASSPHRDAFF. The CDR3 nucleotides read TGTGCCAGCAGCCCTCACAGGGATGCTTTCTTT. Based on the CDR3 plus reference TRBV7-2 and TRBJ1-1, the full variable domain is GAGVSQSPSNKVTEKGKDVELRCDPISGHTALYWYRQSLGQGLEFLIYFQGNSAPDKSGLPSDRFSAERTGGSVSTLTIQRTQQEDSAVYLCASSPHRDAFFGQGTRLTVV.

The chain is built from TRBV27 and TRBJ2-6; D possibly corresponds to TRBD1 (5 bases). Germline V gene data show CDR1 as MNHEY and CDR2 as SMNVEV (reference sequence). The CDR3 totals 18 residues. The V end was cut by 1 base, the J end by 1 base, with 14 bases between. The CDR3 bases are TGTGCCAGCAGTTTATACCCCCCGACAGTTTCTGGGGCCAACGTCCTGACTTTC. This encodes CASSLYPPTVSGANVLTF. The whole variable domain, filled in from reference TRBV27 and TRBJ2-6, reads EAQVTQNPRYLITVTGKKLTVTCSQNMNHEYMSWYRQDPGLGLRQIYYSMNVEVTDKGDVPEGYKVSRKEKRNFPLILESPSPNQTSLYFCASSLYPPTVSGANVLTFGAGSRLTVL.

The V and J genes are TRBV29-1 and TRBJ2-2; D is possibly TRBD2 (5 bases). The CDR3 runs 14 residues. Per germline, CDR1 SQVTM and CDR2 ANQGSEA. V was trimmed by 4 bases and J by 8 bases, leaving 17 bases between them. The DNA for the CDR3 is TGCAGCGTTGTATACGAGAGGGCGCAAGGGGAGCTGTTTTTT. Its protein product is CSVVYERAQGELFF.

The chain joins TRBV3-1 (or the pseudogene TRBV3-2) to TRBJ2-1; 9 bases align to TRBD2. CDR1 is LGHDT, CDR2 YNNKEL, per germline (reference sequence). The ends lost 4 bases at V and 7 bases at J; junction bases unmatched: 2. CDR3 length equals 13 residues. The CDR3 protein is CASSLSGGNEQFF. As DNA, the CDR3 is TGTGCCAGCAGCCTTAGCGGGGGTAATGAGCAGTTCTTC.

This chain joins TRBV9 and TRBJ2-1; D unclear. The CDR3 is 15 amino acids. V dropped 4 bases and J dropped 5 bases, with 16 bases sitting between them. The germline V gene encodes CDR1 SGDLS and CDR2 YYNGEE. The CDR3 DNA sequence: TGTGCCAGCAGCCCGACTCAGATACTCGACAATGAGCAGTTCTTC. It encodes CASSPTQILDNEQFF.

The genes are TRBV5-8 and TRBJ1-6; D not resolved. The CDR3 is 16 residues long. V was shortened by 9 bases and J by 2 bases, with 18 bases between the two germline ends. Germline values: CDR1 SGHTS, CDR2 YDEGEE. The CDR3 nucleotides are TGTGCCACCAAGTACGCCCTTGGCCCCTATAATTCACCCCTCCACTTT. It encodes CATKYALGPYNSPLHF.

The rearrangement links TRBV11-2 to TRBJ2-5, with no clear D. Looked up from germline, CDR1 is SGHAT and CDR2 is FQNNGV. V shed 5 bases and J shed 4 bases, with 5 bases lying between them. This CDR3 has 11 amino acids. The CDR3 is CASSPGETQYF. The DNA of the CDR3 is TGTGCCAGCAGCCCGGGAGAGACCCAGTACTTC. Looking up the rest from reference TRBV11-2 and TRBJ2-5 gives the full variable domain: EAGVAQSPRYKIIEKRQSVAFWCNPISGHATLYWYQQILGQGPKLLIQFQNNGVVDDSQLPKDRFSAERLKGVDSTLKIQPAKLEDSAVYLCASSPGETQYFGPGTRLLVL.

The chain joins TRBV11-2 to TRBJ2-1; D might be TRBD2 (6 bases). From germline, CDR1 is SGHAT and CDR2 FQNNGV. Trimming removed 1 base at V and 10 bases at J, with 8 bases between. The CDR3 sequence is 12 residues long. CDR3 nucleotide sequence: TGTGCCAGCAGCTTAGGACGGGGGGAGCAGTTCTTC. Translation gives CASSLGRGEQFF.

The chain combines TRBV27 with TRBJ1-2, with a tentative D call TRBD1 (5 bases). Germline loops: CDR1 MNHEY, CDR2 SMNVEV (reference sequence). V dropped 2 bases and J dropped 3 bases, with 7 bases sitting between them. This CDR3 region has 13 residues. The CDR3 DNA reads as TGTGCCAGCAGTTTAGGACAATACTATGGCTACACCTTC. Protein: CASSLGQYYGYTF.

The rearrangement joins TRBV6-5 to TRBJ2-4, with a possible D match to TRBD2 (5 bases). The germline V and J ends were trimmed by 8 bases and 0 bases, with 14 bases remaining between them. Germline lookup yields CDR1 MNHEY and CDR2 SVGAGI. The CDR3 spans 15 residues. The DNA of the CDR3 is TGTGCCAGCGGCGGGCCAGGCTTAGCCAAAAACATTCAGTACTTC. Its protein is CASGGPGLAKNIQYF.